These T cell receptor beta chains were read from a single sample in a study of a mutant IDH1 vaccine in newly diagnosed glioma. TCRdb's table, derived via immunoSEQ multiplex PCR, lists solely in-frame clones and lacks some. The sample contains 25,000 to 35,000 clones, roughly 88% of which appear only once. Antigens of these TCRs are unknown. This sample comprised PBMCs, obtained from a glioma patient whose treatment included an IDH1 peptide vaccine. These receptors were collected from a middle-aged man with glioma. The CDR3 runs from the conserved cysteine through the conserved F or W.

v_gene,j_gene,CDR3aa
TRBV4-1,TRBJ2-1,CASSQEGDLAGRYNEQFF
TRBV18,TRBJ1-1,CASSPSADTEAFF
TRBV6-4,TRBJ2-3,CASSEGAGSTDTQYF
TRBV29-1,TRBJ2-7,CSVEQGSPYEQYF
TRBV6-5,TRBJ1-1,CASRGDRKGTEAFF
TRBV10-2,TRBJ2-3,CASSATASTDTQYF
TRBV28,TRBJ2-2,CASSLEGEAGELFF
TRBV28,TRBJ2-7,CASSPLRTSAQYF
TRBV7-9,TRBJ1-2,CASSLGLRGANYGYTF
TRBV28,TRBJ1-1,CASEASGGEAFF
TRBV5-6,TRBJ1-2,CASSFLAGGQELNYGYTF
TRBV6-1,TRBJ1-2,CASSEALSRVHGYTF
TRBV11-3,TRBJ2-2,CASSLVGTGELFF
TRBV2,TRBJ1-1,CASSATDRGAEAFF
TRBV4-1,TRBJ1-1,CASSQGGNTEAFF
TRBV6-1,TRBJ2-1,CASSAGVSYNEQFF
TRBV7-2,TRBJ1-1,CASSSRQGPVLNTEAFF
TRBV10-2,TRBJ2-7,CASRAGGLALSEQYF
TRBV7-2,TRBJ2-3,CASSLGGTVDTQYF
TRBV5-6,TRBJ1-2,CASSPAGGLNYGYTF
TRBV6-5,TRBJ1-5,CASSSRGDYLSQPQHF
TRBV5-1,TRBJ2-3,CASSLEGREHTDTQYF
TRBV14,TRBJ1-1,CASSPRQRGGTEAFF
TRBV27,TRBJ2-2,CASSSPGRVDTGELFF
TRBV30,TRBJ2-3,CAWSVRGSTGADTQYF
TRBV18,TRBJ2-1,CASSSGTLSSSYNEQFF
TRBV10-3,TRBJ1-2,CAISDSQRGYTF
TRBV14,TRBJ2-3,CASSQLAGFTDTQYF
TRBV4-3,TRBJ2-7,CASSQGGVYEQYF
TRBV11-3,TRBJ2-3,CASSLGGGSGTDTQYF
TRBV15,TRBJ2-5,CATSRDRLGETQYF
TRBV6-5,TRBJ2-1,CASSRQQGGDNEQFF
TRBV6-4,TRBJ2-6,CASSAVSGANVLTF
TRBV27,TRBJ1-6,CASSPRTTGESPLHF
TRBV27,TRBJ1-1,CASSLTGTSTEAFF
TRBV28,TRBJ1-1,CASSWDRGITEAFF
TRBV7-8,TRBJ2-7,CASSQGSLSYEQYF
TRBV5-1,TRBJ1-1,CASSLEGGSLSEAFF
TRBV6-5,TRBJ1-6,CATKTSGTGNSPLHF
TRBV6-5,TRBJ1-1,CASSTASNTEAFF
TRBV25-1,TRBJ1-5,CASSAQGLDQPQHF
TRBV14,TRBJ1-4,CASSHITGRFNGKLFF
TRBV6-4,TRBJ2-2,CASSETGTGELFF
TRBV28,TRBJ1-5,CASSLAGEDQPQHF
TRBV7-9,TRBJ2-1,CASSPRRNVHYNEQFF
TRBV7-9,TRBJ1-2,CASSPPDGSGGYTF
TRBV5-4,TRBJ1-1,CASRPGVGTEAFF
TRBV7-2,TRBJ2-3,CASSSGLAGGDTQYF
TRBV25-1,TRBJ1-5,CASSGAGTYSNQPQHF
TRBV27,TRBJ1-1,CASKGNTEAFF